Each of the 32 T cell receptor beta chains below was sequenced from the same sample in a study of shared clonotypes between healthy human individuals (dated by TCRdb to the early 2020s). Libraries were built with the immunoSEQ multiplex PCR assay. The source is immuneACCESS, and TCRdb retained only in-frame sequences with V and J called. Part of the clones is not carried over; for the studies checked, unresolved V genes explain less than half of this, and the remainder is unexplained. In this sample the table shows about 1.1 million clones, around 78% of which occur a single time. The top ten clones comprise under 0.65% of the sample. Material for sequencing was memory CD4+ T cells from PBMCs. In light of the paper, this sample's cell subset or site label describes: CD45RA-negative fraction. The source is a man in his late teens or twenties in good health. Some clones in this sample may be carry-over from other donors' samples.

There are many counts of this clone. This sequence joins TRBV29-1 and TRBJ2-3; D is ambiguous. This CDR3 region has 12 residues. Per the germline V gene, CDR1 is SQVTM and CDR2 is ANQGSEA. V gave up 3 bases and J gave up 2 bases, with 6 bases separating them. CDR3 loop: CSVESSTDTQYF. As DNA, the CDR3 is TGCAGCGTTGAGAGCTCCACAGATACGCAGTATTTT.

This clone has more than one count but fewer than ten. The V call is TRBV14, the J call TRBJ2-7, with D tentatively TRBD1 (5 bases). The CDR3 contains 16 residues. Trimming left V 0 bases short and J 0 bases short, with 12 bases between. CDR1 is SGHDN and CDR2 is FVKESK in the germline V gene. The CDR3 sequence: CASSQDYQGFSYEQYF. The CDR3 region has the DNA TGTGCCAGCAGCCAAGATTATCAGGGCTTCTCCTACGAGCAGTACTTC.

V usage is TRBV11-2 and J usage is TRBJ2-7; D unclear. The CDR3 is 11 amino acids. Trimming took off 5 bases at V and 6 bases at J, with 8 bases between the two ends. Germline assignment: CDR1 SGHAT and CDR2 FQNNGV. In DNA, the CDR3 is TGTGCCAGCAGCCCGTATTCCGAGCAGTACTTC. Translated, it gives CASSPYSEQYF.

The genes are TRBV27 and TRBJ2-6; no definite D call. This CDR3 is 17 amino acids long. V shed 5 bases and J shed 5 bases, with 19 bases lying between them. Looked up from germline, CDR1 is MNHEY and CDR2 is SMNVEV (reference sequence). DNA for the CDR3: TGTGCCAGCAGTGCTCTCTGGCTACAAAGTCGGGCCAACGTCCTGACTTTC. Residues: CASSALWLQSRANVLTF.

The V gene is TRBV7-2, the J gene TRBJ2-2, with 8 bases that match TRBD2. The CDR3 is 15 residues long. After removal of 3 bases from V and 8 bases from J, the junction contained 8 bases not matched to a gene. The germline V gene encodes CDR1 SGHTA and CDR2 FQGNSA. The CDR3 DNA is TGTGCCAGCAGCTTTACGTCGGGAGGGGAAGGGGAGCTGTTTTTT. It codes for CASSFTSGGEGELFF.

Remarks on this clone: Other DNA sequences in this specimen translate into the identical CDR3. The genes are TRBV7-2 and TRBJ1-1, with D hard to call. The ends were cut back, 0 bases at V and 0 bases at J, with 8 bases in the middle. The CDR3 sequence is 15 residues long. Germline V gene lookup returns CDR1 SGHTA and CDR2 FQGNSA. CDR3 sequence reads: CASSLATALNTEAFF. CDR3 in DNA: TGTGCCAGCAGCTTAGCCACAGCCTTGAACACTGAAGCTTTCTTT.

The gene calls are TRBV6-5 and TRBJ1-2, with unresolved D. The CDR3 runs 12 residues. Germline lookup yields CDR1 MNHEY and CDR2 SVGAGI. Trimming shortened V by 2 bases and J by 2 bases, and 3 bases separated the two germline ends. The DNA for the CDR3 is TGTGCCAGCAGTTACCGGAACTATGGCTACACCTTC. This encodes CASSYRNYGYTF.

The J gene is TRBJ2-3, the V gene TRBV30, with unresolved D. Germline V gives CDR1 GTSNPN, CDR2 SVGIG (reference sequence). Deletions cut 0 bases from V and 1 base from J, with 8 bases between. The length of the CDR3 is 14 residues. The CDR3 here is CAWSVHAGTDTQYF. CDR3 bases: TGTGCCTGGAGTGTACACGCGGGCACAGATACGCAGTATTTT.

The J gene is TRBJ1-4, the V gene TRBV6-1; D gene unclear. In germline, CDR1 is MNHNS, CDR2 SASEGT. CDR3 size: 15 residues. V shed 0 bases and J shed 4 bases, with 9 bases lying between them. CDR3 in amino acids: CASSEATPSNEKLFF. The CDR3 DNA reads as TGTGCCAGCAGTGAAGCGACACCGAGTAATGAAAAACTGTTTTTT.

The chain couples TRBV25-1 to TRBJ2-7; TRBD2 matches at 12 bases. The CDR3 is 16 residues long. Looked up from germline, CDR1 is MGHDK and CDR2 is SYGVNS. V trimming: 7 bases; J trimming: 1 base; junction bases outside the gene matches: 8. The CDR3 DNA follows: TGTGCCAGCATCGGACTAGCGGGAACGGGTTCCTACGAGCAGTACTTC. It codes for CASIGLAGTGSYEQYF.

The rearrangement joins TRBV28 to TRBJ1-2; no firm D call. The CDR3 is made up of 13 amino acids. Germline CDR1 reads MDHEN; CDR2 reads SYDVKM. Trimming left V 6 bases short and J 0 bases short, with 8 bases between. The CDR3 reads CASRPRSNYGYTF. The CDR3 region has the DNA TGTGCCAGCAGACCGCGCTCTAACTATGGCTACACCTTC.

This rearrangement joins TRBV5-6 to TRBJ1-1; 9 bases are a match to TRBD1. V was clipped by 6 bases and J by 5 bases; unmatched bases: 5. CDR1 and CDR2 from the germline V gene are SGHDT and YYEEEE. The CDR3 extends over 13 amino acids. The CDR3 region has the DNA TGTGCCAGCACCCCGACAGGGGGGACTGAAGCTTTCTTT. Translating gives CASTPTGGTEAFF.

The chain has TRBV7-8 and TRBJ1-3; no firm D call. V shed 1 base and J shed 5 bases, with 12 bases lying between them. The CDR3 runs to 15 residues. Germline CDR1 SGHVS, CDR2 FQNEAQ. The DNA of the CDR3 is TGTGCCAGCAGCTTAGACGGGTCCACTCGAAACACCATATATTTT. It specifies CASSLDGSTRNTIYF.

This chain uses TRBV30 with TRBJ2-3; TRBD2 matches 10 bases. CDR3 length equals 15 residues. CDR1 GTSNPN and CDR2 SVGIG come from the germline V gene (reference sequence). V lost 4 bases, J lost 5 bases, and 9 bases stayed unmatched. CDR3 DNA sequence: TGTGCCTGGAATCCCCTTACTAGCGGGGTAGATACGCAGTATTTT. This sequence encodes CAWNPLTSGVDTQYF.

V gene TRBV6-4 combines with J gene TRBJ2-2; D ambiguous. There are 13 residues in the CDR3. V was clipped by 5 bases and J by 4 bases, with 8 bases between them. Germline V gene sequence: CDR1 MRHNA, CDR2 SNTAGT. CDR3 coding DNA: TGTGCCAGCAGTTATACACCCACCGGGGAGCTGTTTTTT. Amino acid sequence: CASSYTPTGELFF.

The chain uses TRBV5-1 and TRBJ2-1, with TRBD2 matching over 7 bases. After removal of 7 bases from V and 4 bases from J, the junction contained 11 bases not matched to a gene. The CDR3 is made up of 15 amino acids. CDR1 is SGHRS, CDR2 YFSETQ, per germline. The CDR3 sequence is CASDWGLADYNEQFF. In DNA form, the CDR3 reads TGCGCCAGCGATTGGGGTCTAGCGGATTACAATGAGCAGTTCTTC.

The chain carries TRBV19 and TRBJ1-3; D ambiguous. V was shortened by 9 bases and J by 4 bases, with 16 bases between the two germline ends. The CDR3 runs 14 residues. The germline V gene encodes CDR1 LNHDA and CDR2 SQIVND (reference sequence). For the CDR3, the DNA is TGTGCCAGCAAACCCCCCCGATTGGGAAACACCATATATTTT. Translated: CASKPPRLGNTIYF.

The chain recombines TRBV6-6 with TRBJ2-1; 7 bases align to TRBD2. Germline CDR1 reads MNHNY; CDR2 reads SVGAGI (reference sequence). This CDR3 has 14 amino acids. V trimming: 10 bases; J trimming: 1 base; junction bases outside the gene matches: 7. The CDR3 nucleotides are TGTGCCACCAGGAGGCGGGAGTCCTACAATGAGCAGTTCTTC. It encodes CATRRRESYNEQFF.

The V and J genes are TRBV6-6 and TRBJ2-7, with D unclear. The CDR3 runs 11 residues. CDR1 MNHNY and CDR2 SVGAGI come from the germline V gene (reference sequence). Trimming left V 5 bases short and J 7 bases short, with 9 bases between. CDR3 nucleotides: TGTGCCAGCAGTCGAGGCATGGAGCAGTACTTC. This translates into CASSRGMEQYF.

This clone was seen only a few times. The rearrangement links TRBV2 to TRBJ2-1, with D unclear. The CDR3 spans 11 residues. The germline V gene has CDR1 SNHLY and CDR2 FYNNEI. V dropped 5 bases and J dropped 6 bases, with 5 bases sitting between them. Here the CDR3 DNA reads TGTGCCAGCAGTCCGAGCAATGAGCAGTTCTTC. Residues: CASSPSNEQFF.

This sequence joins TRBV7-3 and TRBJ2-7; 8 positions agree with TRBD1. The CDR3 spans 15 residues. V gave up 5 bases and J gave up 0 bases; unmatched junction bases: 6. Looked up from germline, CDR1 is SGHTA and CDR2 is FQGTGA. CDR3 in amino acids: CASSIGQGPSYEQYF. The CDR3 DNA sequence: TGTGCCAGCAGCATCGGACAGGGACCCTCCTACGAGCAGTACTTC.

This clone turned up a few times. V is TRBV30 and J is TRBJ2-1, with 13 positions matching TRBD2. CDR3 length: 14 amino acids. Trimming at V came to 3 bases and at J to 7 bases, leaving 3 bases not matched to a gene. From germline, CDR1 is GTSNPN and CDR2 SVGIG (reference sequence). Written as DNA, the CDR3 is TGTGCCTGGAGGACTAGCGGGAGGTTAAATGAGCAGTTCTTC. Translated, it gives CAWRTSGRLNEQFF. Variable domain in full (rest from reference TRBV30 and TRBJ2-1): SQTIHQWPATLVQPVGSPLSLECTVEGTSNPNLYWYRQAAGRGLQLLFYSVGIGQISSEVPQNLSASRPQDRQFILSSKKLLLSDSGFYLCAWRTSGRLNEQFFGPGTRLTVL.

The rearrangement uses TRBV2 and TRBJ2-1; TRBD2 matches at 8 bases. In germline, CDR1 is SNHLY, CDR2 FYNNEI. V shed 8 bases, J shed 6 bases, and the junction held 12 bases outside the gene matches. The CDR3 covers 15 residues. The CDR3 is CASATGTRSLNEQFF. CDR3 in DNA: TGTGCCAGCGCGACCGGGACTAGGTCGCTCAATGAGCAGTTCTTC.

As to this clone: Because the CDR3's place on the DNA is in doubt, the DNA is left out and the CDR3 is given as listed by TCRdb. This chain links TRBV6-6 with TRBJ2-3. The CDR3 contains 16 residues when both ends are counted. Germline-derived CDR1 and CDR2 are MNHNY and SVGAGI (reference sequence). CDR3 residues: CASSYSTLGNTDTQYF.

This chain joins TRBV7-8 and TRBJ2-2, with 8 bases lining up with TRBD2. This CDR3 is 15 amino acids long. With V trimmed by 2 bases and J by 5 bases, 4 bases remained unmatched. Per germline, CDR1 SGHVS and CDR2 FQNEAQ. CDR3 DNA sequence: TGTGCCAGCAGCTTACTGGCGGGAGGAACCGGGGAGCTGTTTTTT. It encodes CASSLLAGGTGELFF.

The chain combines TRBV5-1 with TRBJ2-7; D remains ambiguous. In germline, CDR1 is SGHRS, CDR2 YFSETQ. CDR3 length: 15 residues. V was cut by 1 base and J by 1 base, with 12 bases left in between. The CDR3, as DNA: TGCGCCAGCAGCTTGTCCCATGTGGGGTCCTACGAGCAGTACTTC. Its translation is CASSLSHVGSYEQYF.

In the case of this clone: The sample holds other DNA sequences that translate to the same CDR3. V is TRBV28 and J is TRBJ2-7; D gene uncertain. V lost 2 bases, J lost 4 bases, and 6 bases lay in between. Germline V CDR1 and CDR2: MDHEN, SYDVKM. This CDR3 is 12 amino acids long. The CDR3 loop reads CASSLLGYEQYF. The CDR3, as DNA: TGTGCCAGCAGTTTACTTGGTTACGAGCAGTACTTC.

This clone turned up a few times. The chain uses TRBV28 and TRBJ1-2, with 8 bases lining up with TRBD1. The germline CDR1 and CDR2 sequences are MDHEN and SYDVKM. The CDR3 covers 13 residues. V dropped 5 bases and J dropped 3; count of bases not matched to a gene: 2. The CDR3 nucleotides read TGTGCCAGCAGTAGGGACAGGTACTATGGCTACACCTTC. Translating it yields CASSRDRYYGYTF.

The V and J genes are TRBV5-5 and TRBJ2-7; D possibly matches TRBD1 or TRBD2 (6 bases each). Germline assignment: CDR1 SGHKS and CDR2 YYEKEE (reference sequence). The CDR3 consists of 14 residues. Trimming removed 4 bases from V and 4 bases from J, with 15 bases in between. The CDR3 nucleotides read TGTGCCAGCAGCGGGAGGCCAGGGGTTTACGAGCAGTACTTC. This gives the protein CASSGRPGVYEQYF.

This clone showed up just a few times. CDR3 amino acids: CASSVDYSNQPQHF. The CDR3 region has the DNA TGTGCCAGCAGTGTGGACTATAGCAATCAGCCCCAGCATTTT. The rearrangement links TRBV2 to TRBJ1-5; D is unclear. The CDR3 runs 14 residues. Per the germline V gene, CDR1 is SNHLY and CDR2 is FYNNEI. Trimming pared 4 bases from V and 0 bases from J, leaving 7 bases between.

With regard to this clone: Other DNA sequences in the same sample also yield this CDR3. The chain uses TRBV7-2 and TRBJ2-7; D is unresolved. V lost 1 base and J 3 bases, leaving 7 bases between the germline ends. Germline loops: CDR1 SGHTA, CDR2 FQGNSA. The length of the CDR3 is 13 residues. The CDR3 DNA reads as TGTGCCAGCAGCTTAGTTCACAGCTACGAGCAGTACTTC. Its protein is CASSLVHSYEQYF.

CDR3 sequence reads: CASRRLEGAQSEKLFF. As DNA, the CDR3 is TGTGCCAGCAGGAGATTAGAGGGGGCGCAGAGTGAAAAACTGTTTTTT. V and J are TRBV5-5 and TRBJ1-4; 7 bases match TRBD1. V lost 5 bases to trimming and J lost 7 bases; unmatched junction nucleotides: 14. Germline values: CDR1 SGHKS, CDR2 YYEKEE (reference sequence). This CDR3 spans 16 amino acids.